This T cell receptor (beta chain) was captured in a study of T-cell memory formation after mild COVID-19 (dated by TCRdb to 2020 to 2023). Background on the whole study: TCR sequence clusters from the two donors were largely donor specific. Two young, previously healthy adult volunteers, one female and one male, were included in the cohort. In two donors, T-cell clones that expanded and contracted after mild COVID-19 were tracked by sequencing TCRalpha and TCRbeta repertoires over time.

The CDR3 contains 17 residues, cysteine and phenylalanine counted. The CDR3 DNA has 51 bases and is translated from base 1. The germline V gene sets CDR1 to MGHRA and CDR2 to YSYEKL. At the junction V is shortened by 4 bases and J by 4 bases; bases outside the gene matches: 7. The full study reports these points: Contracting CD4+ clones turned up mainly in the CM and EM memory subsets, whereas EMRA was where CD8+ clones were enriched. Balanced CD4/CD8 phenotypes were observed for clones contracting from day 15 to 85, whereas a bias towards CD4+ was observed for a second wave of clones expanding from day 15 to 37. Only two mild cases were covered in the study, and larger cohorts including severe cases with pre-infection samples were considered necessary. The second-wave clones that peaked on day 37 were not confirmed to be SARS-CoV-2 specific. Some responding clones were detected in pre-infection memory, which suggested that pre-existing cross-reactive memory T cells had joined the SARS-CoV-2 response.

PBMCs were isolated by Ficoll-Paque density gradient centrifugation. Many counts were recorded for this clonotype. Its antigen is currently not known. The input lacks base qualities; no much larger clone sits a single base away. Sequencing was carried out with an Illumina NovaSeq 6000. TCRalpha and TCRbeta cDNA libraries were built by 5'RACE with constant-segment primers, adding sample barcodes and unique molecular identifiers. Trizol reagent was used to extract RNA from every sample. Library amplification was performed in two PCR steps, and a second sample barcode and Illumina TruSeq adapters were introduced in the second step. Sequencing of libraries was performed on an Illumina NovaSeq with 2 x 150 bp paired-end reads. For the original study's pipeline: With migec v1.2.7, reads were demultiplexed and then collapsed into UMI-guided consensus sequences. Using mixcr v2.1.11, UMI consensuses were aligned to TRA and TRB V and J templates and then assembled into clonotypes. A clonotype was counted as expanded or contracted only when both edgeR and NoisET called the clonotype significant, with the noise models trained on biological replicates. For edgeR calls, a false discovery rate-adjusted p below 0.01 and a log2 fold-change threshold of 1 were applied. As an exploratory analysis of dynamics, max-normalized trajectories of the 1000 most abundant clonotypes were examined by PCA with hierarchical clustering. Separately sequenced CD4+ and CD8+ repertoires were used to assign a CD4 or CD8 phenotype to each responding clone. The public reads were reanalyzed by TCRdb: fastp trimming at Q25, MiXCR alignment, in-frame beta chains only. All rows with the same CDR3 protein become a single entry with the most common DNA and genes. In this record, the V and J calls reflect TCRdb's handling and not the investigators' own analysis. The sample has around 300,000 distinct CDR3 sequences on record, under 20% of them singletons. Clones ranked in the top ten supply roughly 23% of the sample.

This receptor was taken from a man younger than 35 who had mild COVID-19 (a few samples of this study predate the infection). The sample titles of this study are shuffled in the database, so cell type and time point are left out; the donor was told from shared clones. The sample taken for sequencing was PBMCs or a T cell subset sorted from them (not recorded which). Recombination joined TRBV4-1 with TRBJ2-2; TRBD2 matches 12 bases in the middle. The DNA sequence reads TGCGCCAGCAGCCTATACTCTAGCGGGGGGGGCACCGGGGAGCTGTTTTTT. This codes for CASSLYSSGGGTGELFF.